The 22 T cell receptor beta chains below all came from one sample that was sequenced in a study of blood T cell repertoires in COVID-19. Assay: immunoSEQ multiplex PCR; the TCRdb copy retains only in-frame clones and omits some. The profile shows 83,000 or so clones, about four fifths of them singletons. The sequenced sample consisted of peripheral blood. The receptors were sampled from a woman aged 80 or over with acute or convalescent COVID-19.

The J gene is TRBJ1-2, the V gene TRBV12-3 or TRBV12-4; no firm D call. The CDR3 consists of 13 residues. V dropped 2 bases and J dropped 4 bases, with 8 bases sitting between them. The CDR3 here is CASSLLTGYGYTF. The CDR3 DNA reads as TGTGCCAGCAGTTTATTGACGGGCTATGGCTACACCTTC.

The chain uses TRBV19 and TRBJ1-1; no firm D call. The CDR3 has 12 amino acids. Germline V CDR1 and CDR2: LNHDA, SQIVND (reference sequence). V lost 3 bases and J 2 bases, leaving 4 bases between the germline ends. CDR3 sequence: CASSIHNTEAFF. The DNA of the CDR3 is TGTGCCAGTAGTATCCATAACACTGAAGCTTTCTTT.

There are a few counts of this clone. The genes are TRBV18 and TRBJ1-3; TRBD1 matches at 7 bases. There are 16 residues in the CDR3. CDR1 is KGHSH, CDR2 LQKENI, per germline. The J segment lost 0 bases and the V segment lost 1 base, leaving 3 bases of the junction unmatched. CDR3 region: CASSPRQGDSGNTIYF. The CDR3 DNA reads TGTGCCAGCTCACCACGGCAGGGGGACTCTGGAAACACCATATATTTT. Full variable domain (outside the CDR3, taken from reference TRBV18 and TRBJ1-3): NAGVMQNPRHLVRRRGQEARLRCSPMKGHSHVYWYRQLPEEGLKFMVYLQKENIIDESGMPKERFSAEFPKEGPSILRIQQVVRGDSAAYFCASSPRQGDSGNTIYFGEGSWLTVV.

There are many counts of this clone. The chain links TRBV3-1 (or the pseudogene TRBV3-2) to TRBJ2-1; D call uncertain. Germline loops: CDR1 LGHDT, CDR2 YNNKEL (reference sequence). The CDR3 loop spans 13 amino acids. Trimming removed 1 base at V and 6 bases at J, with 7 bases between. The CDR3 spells CASSQGDVNEQFF. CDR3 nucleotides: TGTGCCAGCAGCCAAGGAGATGTCAATGAGCAGTTCTTC.

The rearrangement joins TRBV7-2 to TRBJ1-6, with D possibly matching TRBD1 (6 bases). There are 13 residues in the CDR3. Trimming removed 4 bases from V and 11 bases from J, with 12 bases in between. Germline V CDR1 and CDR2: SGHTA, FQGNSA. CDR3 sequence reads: CASSSGTTTPLHF. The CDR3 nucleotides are TGTGCCAGCAGCTCTGGGACAACAACACCCCTCCACTTT. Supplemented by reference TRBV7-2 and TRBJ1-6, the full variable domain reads GAGVSQSPSNKVTEKGKDVELRCDPISGHTALYWYRQSLGQGLEFLIYFQGNSAPDKSGLPSDRFSAERTGGSVSTLTIQRTQQEDSAVYLCASSSGTTTPLHFGNGTRLTVT.

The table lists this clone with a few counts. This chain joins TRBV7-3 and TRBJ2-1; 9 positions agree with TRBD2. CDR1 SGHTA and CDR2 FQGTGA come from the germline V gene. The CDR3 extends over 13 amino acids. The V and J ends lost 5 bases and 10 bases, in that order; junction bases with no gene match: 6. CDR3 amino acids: CASSDLAGDEQFF. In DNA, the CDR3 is TGTGCCAGCAGCGATTTAGCGGGAGACGAGCAGTTCTTC.

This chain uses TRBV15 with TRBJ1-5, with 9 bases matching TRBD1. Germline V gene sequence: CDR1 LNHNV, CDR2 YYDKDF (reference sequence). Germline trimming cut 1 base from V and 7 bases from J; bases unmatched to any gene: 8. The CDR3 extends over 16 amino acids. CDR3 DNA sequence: TGTGCCACCAGCAGAGCTTCTTGGACAGGGGAACAGCCCCAGCATTTT. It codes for CATSRASWTGEQPQHF.

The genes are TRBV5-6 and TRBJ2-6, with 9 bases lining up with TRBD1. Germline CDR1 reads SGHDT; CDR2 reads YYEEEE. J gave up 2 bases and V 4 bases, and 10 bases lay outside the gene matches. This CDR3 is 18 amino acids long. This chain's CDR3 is CASSTSTGGSTGANVLTF. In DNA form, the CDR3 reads TGTGCCAGCAGCACCTCAACAGGGGGCTCCACTGGGGCCAACGTCCTGACTTTC.

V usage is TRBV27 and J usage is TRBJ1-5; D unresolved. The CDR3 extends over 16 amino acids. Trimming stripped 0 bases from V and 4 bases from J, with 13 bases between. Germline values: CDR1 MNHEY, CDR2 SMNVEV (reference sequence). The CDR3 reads CASSLSGRSGNQPQHF. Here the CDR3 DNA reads TGTGCCAGCAGTTTATCAGGCAGGTCGGGGAATCAGCCCCAGCATTTT.

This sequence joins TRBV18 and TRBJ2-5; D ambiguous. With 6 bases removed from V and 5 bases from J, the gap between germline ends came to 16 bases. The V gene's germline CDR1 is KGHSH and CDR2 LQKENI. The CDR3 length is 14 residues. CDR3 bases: TGTGCCAGCTCCCCTAACACTCTCGGGGAGACCCAGTACTTC. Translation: CASSPNTLGETQYF.

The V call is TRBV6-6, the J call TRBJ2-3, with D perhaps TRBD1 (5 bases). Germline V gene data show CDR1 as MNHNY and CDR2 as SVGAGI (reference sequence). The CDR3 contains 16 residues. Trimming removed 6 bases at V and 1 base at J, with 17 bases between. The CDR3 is CASSLFRQSGTDTQYF. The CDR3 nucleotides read TGTGCCAGCAGCCTGTTCCGACAGTCAGGCACAGATACGCAGTATTTT.

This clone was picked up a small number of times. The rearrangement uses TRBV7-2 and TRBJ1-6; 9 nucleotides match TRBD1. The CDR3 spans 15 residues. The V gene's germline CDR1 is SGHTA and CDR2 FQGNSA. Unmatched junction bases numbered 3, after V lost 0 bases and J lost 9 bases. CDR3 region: CASSLASGQGSPLHF. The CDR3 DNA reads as TGTGCCAGCAGCTTAGCCTCGGGACAGGGTTCACCCCTCCACTTT. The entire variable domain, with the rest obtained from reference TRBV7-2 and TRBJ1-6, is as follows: GAGVSQSPSNKVTEKGKDVELRCDPISGHTALYWYRQSLGQGLEFLIYFQGNSAPDKSGLPSDRFSAERTGGSVSTLTIQRTQQEDSAVYLCASSLASGQGSPLHFGNGTRLTVT.

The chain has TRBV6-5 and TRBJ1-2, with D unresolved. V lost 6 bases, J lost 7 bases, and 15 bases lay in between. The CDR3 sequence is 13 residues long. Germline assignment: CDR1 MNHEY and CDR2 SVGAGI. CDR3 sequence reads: CASRFDAGRGYTF. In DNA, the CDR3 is TGTGCCAGCAGATTCGATGCAGGTCGTGGCTACACCTTC.

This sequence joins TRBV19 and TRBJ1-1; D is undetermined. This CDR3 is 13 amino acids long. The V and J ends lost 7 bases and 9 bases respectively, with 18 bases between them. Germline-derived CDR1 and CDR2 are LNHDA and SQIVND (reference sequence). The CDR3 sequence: CASTSDRGPKAFF. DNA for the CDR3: TGTGCCAGTACGTCGGATCGAGGGCCTAAAGCTTTCTTT.

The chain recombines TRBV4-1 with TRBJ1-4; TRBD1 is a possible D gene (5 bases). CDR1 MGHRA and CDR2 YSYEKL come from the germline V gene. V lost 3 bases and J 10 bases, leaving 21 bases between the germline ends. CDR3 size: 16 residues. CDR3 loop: CASSQGPGGFGVKLFF. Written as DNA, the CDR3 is TGCGCCAGCAGCCAGGGACCGGGGGGTTTTGGAGTAAAACTGTTTTTT.

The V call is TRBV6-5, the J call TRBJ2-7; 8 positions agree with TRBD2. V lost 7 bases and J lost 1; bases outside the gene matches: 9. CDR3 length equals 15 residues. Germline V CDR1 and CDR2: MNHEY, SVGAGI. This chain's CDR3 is CASNPRGGRSYEQYF. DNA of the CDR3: TGTGCCAGCAACCCCCGCGGGGGGAGGTCCTACGAGCAGTACTTC.

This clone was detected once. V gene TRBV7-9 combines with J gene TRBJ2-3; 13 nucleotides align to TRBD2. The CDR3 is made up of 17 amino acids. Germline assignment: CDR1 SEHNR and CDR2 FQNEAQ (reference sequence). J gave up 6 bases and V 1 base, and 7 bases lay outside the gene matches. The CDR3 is CASSLVLGLAGADTQYF. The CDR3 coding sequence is TGTGCCAGCAGCTTAGTCCTTGGACTAGCGGGAGCGGATACGCAGTATTTT.

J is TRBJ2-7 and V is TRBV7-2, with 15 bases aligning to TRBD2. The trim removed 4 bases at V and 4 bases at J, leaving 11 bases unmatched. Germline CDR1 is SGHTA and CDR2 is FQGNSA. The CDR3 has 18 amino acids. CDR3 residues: CASSYPGLAGGSMYEQYF. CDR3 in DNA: TGTGCCAGCAGCTATCCGGGACTAGCGGGGGGCAGTATGTACGAGCAGTACTTC.

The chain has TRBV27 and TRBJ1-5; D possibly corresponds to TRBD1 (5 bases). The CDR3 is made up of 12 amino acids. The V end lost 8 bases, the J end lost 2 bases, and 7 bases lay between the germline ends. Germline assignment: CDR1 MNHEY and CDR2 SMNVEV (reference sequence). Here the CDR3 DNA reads TGTGCCAGCGGCAGGGGCAATCAGCCCCAGCATTTT. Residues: CASGRGNQPQHF.

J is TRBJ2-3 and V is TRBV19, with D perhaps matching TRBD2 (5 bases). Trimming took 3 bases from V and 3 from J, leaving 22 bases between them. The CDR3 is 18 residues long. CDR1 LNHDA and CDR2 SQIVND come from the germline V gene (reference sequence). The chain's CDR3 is CASSIRSPGKSKTDTQYF. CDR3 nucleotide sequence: TGTGCCAGTAGTATTCGTTCGCCGGGGAAATCCAAGACAGATACGCAGTATTTT.

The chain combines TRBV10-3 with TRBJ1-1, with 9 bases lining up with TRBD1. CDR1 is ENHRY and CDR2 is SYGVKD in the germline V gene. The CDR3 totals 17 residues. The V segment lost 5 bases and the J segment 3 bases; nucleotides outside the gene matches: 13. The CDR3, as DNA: TGTGCCATCAGTTCACAGGGGGCTTGGGGTGGGGACACTGAAGCTTTCTTT. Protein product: CAISSQGAWGGDTEAFF.

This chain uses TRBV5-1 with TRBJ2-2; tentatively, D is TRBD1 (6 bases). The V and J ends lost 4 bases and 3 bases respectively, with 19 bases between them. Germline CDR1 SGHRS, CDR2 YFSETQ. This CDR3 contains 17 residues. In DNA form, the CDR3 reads TGCGCCAGCAGCCCATCCCCCGGGACAACTGACACCGGGGAGCTGTTTTTT. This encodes CASSPSPGTTDTGELFF. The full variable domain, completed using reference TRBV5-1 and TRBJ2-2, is KAGVTQTPRYLIKTRGQQVTLSCSPISGHRSVSWYQQTPGQGLQFLFEYFSETQRNKGNFPGRFSGRQFSNSRSEMNVSTLELGDSALYLCASSPSPGTTDTGELFFGEGSRLTVL.